This TCR beta chain emerged from a study of blood T cell repertoires in COVID-19 (dated by TCRdb to the early 2020s). About the full investigation: Collaborator samples came from the United States, Italy and Spain and covered acute and convalescent phases of COVID-19. Sample metadata almost always included a de-identified subject ID, COVID-19 status, age in years and sex. Subjects who had been exposed to COVID-19, were actively infected with it, or had recovered from it provided the deeply sampled blood TCRbeta repertoires that made up the dataset. Samples came from the ongoing ImmuneRACE study (first 160 participants) plus 1,254 subjects from 6 global collaborators. Where available, HLA class I and class II types were taken from metadata supplied by the sample provider and were not determined by assay-based typing. The repertoires were made available in a free public database intended to serve as a resource for research on the immune response to SARS-CoV-2. The prospective study material was composed of cDNA or gDNA derived from T cells, B-cell-depleted T cells, or PBMCs.

With respect to this clone: Its cognate antigen has yet to be identified. No base qualities exist here, and no much larger clone lies one base off it.

Broader findings and caveats from the paper: The amount of clinical and demographic metadata varied by source and participant and was provided uncurated.

CDR1 and CDR2 are read off the germline V gene (reference sequence) as SGHKS and YYEKEE. V is reduced by 1 base and J by 2 bases, leaving a spacing of 9 bases between them. Spanning cysteine to phenylalanine, the CDR3 consists of 14 amino acids. Left in the record is the CDR3 DNA by itself, 42 bases read in frame from the first base. One collaborating source in Seattle enrolled patients during active infection and followed them longitudinally through the course of disease. Each collaborating institution followed its own protocols to collect whole blood in K2EDTA tubes. For TCRbeta analysis, collaborators shipped samples as frozen whole blood, isolated PBMCs, or DNA extracted from either of those sample types. TCRbeta CDR3 regions were amplified from genomic DNA by means of the immunoSEQ Assay, a bias-controlled multiplex PCR. The study's processing was this. The number of nucleated cells in each sample was estimated by amplification of reference gene primers within the assay. To quantify the absolute abundance of each unique TCRbeta CDR3 rearrangement, sequence reads were collapsed and filtered. For each sample, productive Simpson clonality was calculated as the square root of Simpson's diversity index over productive rearrangements. What TCRdb holds here is the immuneACCESS table cut down to in-frame rearrangements. Part of the clones is not present; checked against another copy, under half of the missing clones reflect an unresolved V gene, and the others are unexplained. D and trimming were read from the DNA, whereas the V and J calls and clone size are those reported in that table. The sample table shows 250,000 to 300,000 clones, and over 85% are seen once. The ten top clones hold more than 9.5% of the sample.

The chain is encoded by TRBV5-5 joined to TRBJ2-5; TRBD1 is a weak D gene call, 5 bases matching. Sequencing used peripheral blood. This receptor was obtained from a woman under 40 with COVID-19, enrolled during active disease. The nucleotide sequence is given as TGTGCCAGCAGCTTGTGGACATTTCAAGAGACCCAGTACTTC. Its product reads: CASSLWTFQETQYF.